The rows below give T cell receptor beta chains drawn from one sample of a study of cytotoxic CD8 clonotypes in ibrutinib-treated CLL. The data were produced by immunoSEQ multiplex PCR, yet TCRdb's version contains in-frame clones alone and is incomplete. The data contain approximately 45,000 clones, 55% to 80% of them singletons. Sequencing used PBMCs, obtained after 12 months of ibrutinib treatment. Every receptor here comes from a human donor with chronic lymphocytic leukemia. Both conserved end residues are part of each CDR3. The D gene is left open where the match is weak. Clone size, where shown, is once, few, many, or a class for clones that have expanded.

J: TRBJ1-1
V: TRBV7-9
size: .
D: .
DNA: TGTGCCAGCAGCAAAATCTACGAGAACACTGAAGCTTTCTTT
CDR3: CASSKIYENTEAFF

J: TRBJ2-2
V: TRBV19
size: .
D: .
DNA: TGTGCCAGTAGTACCCGGGGACCGATTTCCGGGGAGCTGTTTTTT
CDR3: CASSTRGPISGELFF

J: TRBJ1-1
V: TRBV5-4
size: .
D: .
DNA: TGTGCCAGCAGCGGTCTTCAGGGAACTGAAGCTTTCTTT
CDR3: CASSGLQGTEAFF

J: TRBJ1-1
V: TRBV7-9
size: once
D: .
DNA: TGTGCCAGCAGCCCGATGTACGAGAGGGCCACTGAAGCTTTCTTT
CDR3: CASSPMYERATEAFF

J: TRBJ2-7
V: TRBV9
size: .
D: .
DNA: TGTGCCAGCAGTCTCGAGGTTAGCTCCTACGAGCAGTACTTC
CDR3: CASSLEVSSYEQYF

J: TRBJ1-5
V: TRBV23-1
size: .
D: .
DNA: TGCGCCAGCAGTCAATCGAGGGGATATAGCAATCAGCCCCAGCATTTT
CDR3: CASSQSRGYSNQPQHF

J: TRBJ1-1
V: TRBV18
size: few
D: .
DNA: TGTGCCAGCTCACCAAGTGACAGAGAGAACACTGAAGCTTTCTTT
CDR3: CASSPSDRENTEAFF

J: TRBJ1-4
V: TRBV6-5
size: .
D: .
DNA: TGTGCCAGCAGTTATGTTAATGAAAAACTGTTTTTT
CDR3: CASSYVNEKLFF

J: TRBJ1-1
V: TRBV6-6
size: .
D: .
DNA: TGTGCCAGCAAACAGTCAGGGGCAGAGATGAACACTGAAGCTTTCTTT
CDR3: CASKQSGAEMNTEAFF

J: TRBJ1-1
V: TRBV2
size: .
D: .
DNA: TGTGCCGCACTGTTGAACACTGAAGCTTTCTTT
CDR3: CAALLNTEAFF

J: TRBJ2-3
V: TRBV9
size: once
D: TRBD2
DNA: TGTGCCAGCAGCTTCGGGCGTGGCAGGACTAGCGGGGGGCTCGAAGATACGCAGTATTTT
CDR3: CASSFGRGRTSGGLEDTQYF

J: TRBJ1-5
V: TRBV7-9
size: .
D: .
DNA: TGTGCCAGCAGCTGGTCGGGGACATCGGATCAGCCCCAGCATTTT
CDR3: CASSWSGTSDQPQHF

J: TRBJ1-4
V: TRBV5-6
size: .
D: .
DNA: TGTGCCAGCAGCTTGGGCTATAATGAAAAACTGTTTTTT
CDR3: CASSLGYNEKLFF

J: TRBJ2-7
V: TRBV5-4
size: few
D: .
DNA: TGTGCCAGCAGCTTGGCCGGGGGGCAGTTAAACTACGAGCAGTACTTC
CDR3: CASSLAGGQLNYEQYF

J: TRBJ1-5
V: TRBV2
size: .
D: .
DNA: TGTGCCAGCCGAGTTAGCAATCAGCCCCAGCATTTT
CDR3: CASRVSNQPQHF

J: TRBJ1-2
V: TRBV20-1
size: .
D: .
DNA: TGCAGTGCCCAGAATGGAGTCTGCACCTTC
CDR3: CSAQNGVCTF

J: TRBJ1-4
V: TRBV5-1
size: .
D: TRBD1
DNA: TGCGCCAGCAACCAGGGGGGGCCTGAGGAAAAACTGTTTTTT
CDR3: CASNQGGPEEKLFF

J: TRBJ1-2
V: TRBV19
size: .
D: TRBD1
DNA: TGTGCCAGTAGACGACCGGGACAGGTTGGCTATGGCTACACCTTC
CDR3: CASRRPGQVGYGYTF

J: TRBJ1-2
V: TRBV6-5
size: few
D: .
DNA: TGTGCCAGCACCGACAGGACTACTAACTATGGCTACACCTTC
CDR3: CASTDRTTNYGYTF

J: TRBJ1-2
V: TRBV28
size: once
D: .
DNA: TGTGCCAGCAGCCAGACAAGGAGCTATGGCTACACCTTC
CDR3: CASSQTRSYGYTF

J: TRBJ2-1
V: TRBV4-1
size: .
D: TRBD2
DNA: TGCGCCAGCAGCCAGACAGCGGGGTTCTCCTACAATGAGCAGTTCTTC
CDR3: CASSQTAGFSYNEQFF

J: TRBJ1-6
V: TRBV19
size: few
D: TRBD1
DNA: TGTGCCAGTAGTATGGTACCGGGACAGAATTCACCCCTCCACTTT
CDR3: CASSMVPGQNSPLHF

J: TRBJ1-1
V: TRBV6-1
size: .
D: .
DNA: TGTGCCAGCAGTGAAGCTGGGGGGGGTGAAGCTTTCTTT
CDR3: CASSEAGGGEAFF

J: TRBJ1-1
V: TRBV5-6
size: .
D: TRBD1
DNA: TGTGCCAGCAGGTCGGTGACAGGGGAGCTCTTGGAAGCTTTCTTT
CDR3: CASRSVTGELLEAFF

J: TRBJ2-5
V: TRBV23-1
size: .
D: .
DNA: TGCGCCAGCAGCCCGACGGAGCAAGAGACCCAGTACTTC
CDR3: CASSPTEQETQYF

J: TRBJ2-2
V: TRBV11-3
size: .
D: TRBD1
DNA: TGTGCCAGCAGCTCCCGGGACAGTATCTCCGGGGAGCTGTTTTTT
CDR3: CASSSRDSISGELFF

J: TRBJ2-7
V: TRBV6-5
size: .
D: .
DNA: TGTGCCAGCAGACCAGGGTATGGCGCCTACGAGCAGTACTTC
CDR3: CASRPGYGAYEQYF

J: TRBJ2-3
V: TRBV10-2
size: few
D: TRBD2
DNA: TGCGCCAGCAGTGAGTCCGGGGGGAGCGGCACAGATACGCAGTATTTT
CDR3: CASSESGGSGTDTQYF

J: TRBJ1-6
V: TRBV10-3
size: .
D: TRBD1
DNA: TGTGCCATCAGTGAGTCCGCAGACAGGGGAAATTCACCCCTCCACTTT
CDR3: CAISESADRGNSPLHF

J: TRBJ2-7
V: TRBV28
size: .
D: .
DNA: TGTGCCAGCAGTTACCCGACGGCGGGGGCCTACAACTCCTACGAGCAGTACTTC
CDR3: CASSYPTAGAYNSYEQYF

J: TRBJ1-2
V: TRBV5-1
size: .
D: TRBD1
DNA: TGCGCCAGCAGCTGGGGACAGGGGAGCTATGGCTACACCTTC
CDR3: CASSWGQGSYGYTF

J: TRBJ1-1
V: TRBV6-5
size: .
D: .
DNA: TGTGCCAGCAGTTACTCTGGGAATAACGAAGCTTTCTTT
CDR3: CASSYSGNNEAFF

J: TRBJ2-2
V: TRBV15
size: .
D: TRBD1
DNA: TGTGCCACGGGCCGGGACAGAACCACCGGGGAGCTGTTTTTT
CDR3: CATGRDRTTGELFF

J: TRBJ2-7
V: TRBV9
size: .
D: TRBD1
DNA: TGTGCCAGCAGCCTGGACAGGGGCTACGAGCAGTACTTC
CDR3: CASSLDRGYEQYF

J: TRBJ2-2
V: TRBV19
size: .
D: .
DNA: TGTGCCAGTAGTATAAGACAGGTTAACACCGGGGAGCTGTTTTTT
CDR3: CASSIRQVNTGELFF

J: TRBJ2-7
V: TRBV20-1
size: few
D: .
DNA: TGCAGTGCTAGGACTTCCTACGAGCAGTACTTC
CDR3: CSARTSYEQYF

J: TRBJ2-7
V: TRBV6-5
size: .
D: TRBD1
DNA: TGTGCCAGCAGTTCCACAGGGGTTCAGTTATTAGCGCAGTACTTC
CDR3: CASSSTGVQLLAQYF

J: TRBJ2-7
V: TRBV5-1
size: .
D: .
DNA: TGCGCCAGCAGCTCAACCCACTACGAGCAGTACTTC
CDR3: CASSSTHYEQYF

J: TRBJ1-4
V: TRBV1
size: .
D: .
DNA: TGCACCAGCAGTTACAAGACAGGGAGTAAGCGTGAAAAACTGTTTTTT
CDR3: CTSSYKTGSKREKLFF

J: TRBJ2-3
V: TRBV28
size: medium-sized
D: TRBD2
DNA: TGTGCCAGCAGCAACCGACTAGCGGGGGTCACAGATACGCAGTATTTT
CDR3: CASSNRLAGVTDTQYF

J: TRBJ2-5
V: TRBV5-4
size: .
D: TRBD2
DNA: TGTGCCAGCAGCCCGGGCACGGGACTACCAGAGACCCAGTACTTC
CDR3: CASSPGTGLPETQYF

J: TRBJ1-5
V: TRBV7-8
size: .
D: TRBD1
DNA: TGTGCCAGCAGCTCGTTTGAACAGGGGGCCCTCCATAGCAATCAGCCCCAGCATTTT
CDR3: CASSSFEQGALHSNQPQHF

J: TRBJ1-2
V: TRBV14
size: few
D: TRBD1
DNA: TGTGCCAGCAGCCAGGGGACAGGGATTTTCTATGGCTACACCTTC
CDR3: CASSQGTGIFYGYTF

J: TRBJ2-7
V: TRBV5-1
size: few
D: .
DNA: TGCGCCAGCAGCTTGGACAAACAGTACTCCTACGAGCAGTACTTC
CDR3: CASSLDKQYSYEQYF

J: TRBJ2-3
V: TRBV5-1
size: .
D: .
DNA: TGCGCCAGCAGCTTCAGACTAGAGGGGGGCACAGATACGCAGTATTTT
CDR3: CASSFRLEGGTDTQYF

J: TRBJ2-7
V: TRBV5-6
size: .
D: .
DNA: TGTGCCAGCAGCTTTCTAGTGCAAGACGAGCAGTACTTC
CDR3: CASSFLVQDEQYF

J: TRBJ1-2
V: TRBV29-1
size: .
D: .
DNA: TGCAGCGTTGATCGTCAGGGTGCTGGCTACACCTTC
CDR3: CSVDRQGAGYTF

J: TRBJ2-5
V: TRBV30
size: once
D: .
DNA: TGTGCCTTATCTCCTAAGAGGGCGGTAAGGGAGACCCAGTACTTC
CDR3: CALSPKRAVRETQYF

J: TRBJ2-3
V: TRBV4-1
size: .
D: .
DNA: TGCGCCAGCAGCCAAGTTGTAGGGGTAGACACAGATACGCAGTATTTT
CDR3: CASSQVVGVDTDTQYF

J: TRBJ1-2
V: TRBV19
size: few
D: .
DNA: TGTGCCAGTAGTATAGACAGGGGAGATGGCTACACCTTC
CDR3: CASSIDRGDGYTF

J: TRBJ1-4
V: TRBV11-2
size: once
D: .
DNA: TGTGCCAGCAGCCTAATGACAGGAGAAAATGAAAAACTGTTTTTT
CDR3: CASSLMTGENEKLFF

J: TRBJ1-3
V: TRBV12-5
size: .
D: .
DNA: TGTGCTAGTGGTTTGGGACCCAAAAACTCTGGAAACACCATATATTTT
CDR3: CASGLGPKNSGNTIYF

J: TRBJ2-2
V: TRBV15
size: .
D: TRBD1
DNA: TGTGCCACCAGCAGTTTCACAGGGGCCATCGGGGAGCTGTTTTTT
CDR3: CATSSFTGAIGELFF

J: TRBJ2-7
V: TRBV5-5
size: .
D: .
DNA: TGTGCCAGCAGCTCGCCGGGGGCCTACGAGCAGTACTTC
CDR3: CASSSPGAYEQYF

J: TRBJ1-2
V: TRBV18
size: once
D: TRBD1
DNA: TGTGCCAGCTCAAGGACAGGGGGCGCGGGAAACTATGGCTACACCTTC
CDR3: CASSRTGGAGNYGYTF

J: TRBJ2-7
V: TRBV7-9
size: .
D: TRBD1
DNA: TGTGCCAGCAGACCCACAGGGGAAGGCTCCTACGAGCAGTACTTC
CDR3: CASRPTGEGSYEQYF

J: TRBJ2-1
V: TRBV19
size: few
D: .
DNA: TGTGCCAGTACACAGGGATATTACAATGAGCAGTTCTTC
CDR3: CASTQGYYNEQFF

J: TRBJ1-1
V: TRBV4-1
size: .
D: TRBD1
DNA: TGCGCCAGCAGCCAAGAGAGGACAGGACCGAACACTGAAGCTTTCTTT
CDR3: CASSQERTGPNTEAFF

J: TRBJ1-3
V: TRBV6-6
size: few
D: TRBD1
DNA: TGTGCCAGCAGTTACTCCGGACAGGCTGGAAACACCATATATTTT
CDR3: CASSYSGQAGNTIYF

J: TRBJ2-2
V: TRBV7-6
size: once
D: .
DNA: TGTGCCAGCAGCTTAAACACTTACGCGAACACCGGGGAGCTGTTTTTT
CDR3: CASSLNTYANTGELFF